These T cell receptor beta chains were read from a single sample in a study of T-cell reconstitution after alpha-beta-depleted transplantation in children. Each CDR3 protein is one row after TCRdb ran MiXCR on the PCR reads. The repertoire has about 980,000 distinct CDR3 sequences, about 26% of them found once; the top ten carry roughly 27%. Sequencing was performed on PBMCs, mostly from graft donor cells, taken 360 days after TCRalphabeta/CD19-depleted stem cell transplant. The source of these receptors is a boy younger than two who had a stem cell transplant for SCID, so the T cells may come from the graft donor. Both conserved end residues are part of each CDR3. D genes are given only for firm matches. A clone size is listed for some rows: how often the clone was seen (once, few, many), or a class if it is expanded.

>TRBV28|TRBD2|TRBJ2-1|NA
TGTGCCAGCACCCCGGGACTAGTTGGAAATGAGCAGTTCTTC
CASTPGLVGNEQFF
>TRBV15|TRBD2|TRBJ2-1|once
TGTGCCACCAGCCCTCGGACTAGCGGGGGGGCGGGTTACAATGAGCAGTTCTTC
CATSPRTSGGAGYNEQFF
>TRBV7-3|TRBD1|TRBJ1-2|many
TGTGCCAGCAGCTTAGGGACAGGGTTTGGCTACACCTTC
CASSLGTGFGYTF
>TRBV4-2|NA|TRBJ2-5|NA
TGTGCCAGCAGCCAAGAACCACGCGGCGCGGAGACCCAGTACTTC
CASSQEPRGAETQYF
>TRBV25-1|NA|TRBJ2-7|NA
TGTGCCAGCAGTGAATACCCAGGGCACTACGAGCAGTACTTC
CASSEYPGHYEQYF
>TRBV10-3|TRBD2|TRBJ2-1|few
TGTGCCATCGGGGGGGGACTAGCCCTCGGGGAGCAGTTCTTC
CAIGGGLALGEQFF
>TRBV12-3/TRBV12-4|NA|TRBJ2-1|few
TGTGCCAGCAGTTTAAAATGGGGGGGCTCGTTCTTC
CASSLKWGGSFF
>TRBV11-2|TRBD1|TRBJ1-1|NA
TGTGCCAGCAGCTTAGAACCGGGGACAGGTGAAGCTTTCTTT
CASSLEPGTGEAFF
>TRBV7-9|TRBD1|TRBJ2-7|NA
TGTGCCAGCAGCTCCTACAGGGGGAACTACGAGCAGTACTTC
CASSSYRGNYEQYF
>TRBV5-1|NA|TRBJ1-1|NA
TGCGCCAGCAGCTCGAGGGTGAGGACTGAAGCTTTCTTT
CASSSRVRTEAFF
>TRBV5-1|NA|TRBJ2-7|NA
TGCGCCAGCAGCAACGACCCTTCCTCCTACGAGCAGTACTTC
CASSNDPSSYEQYF
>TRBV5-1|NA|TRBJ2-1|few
TGCGCCAGCAGCAGATCAGAGGTCCCCTACAATGAGCAGTTCTTC
CASSRSEVPYNEQFF
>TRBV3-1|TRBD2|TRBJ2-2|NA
TGTGCCAGCGCCCGGGGGGTCACCGGGGAGCTGTTTTTT
CASARGVTGELFF
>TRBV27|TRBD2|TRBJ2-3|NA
TGTGCCAGCAGTTCCCTTAGCGGGGGGACAGATACGCAGTATTTT
CASSSLSGGTDTQYF
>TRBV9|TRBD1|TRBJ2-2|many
TGTGCCAGCAGCGTAACCGGGACAGGGAACACCGGGGAGCTGTTTTTT
CASSVTGTGNTGELFF
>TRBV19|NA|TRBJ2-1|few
TGTGCCAGTAGTATCCGGGGAGCCTCCTACAATGAGCAGTTCTTC
CASSIRGASYNEQFF
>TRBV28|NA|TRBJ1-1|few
TGTGCCAGCACCGGGGGGGCGCTAACTATCTTT
CASTGGALTIF
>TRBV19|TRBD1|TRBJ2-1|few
TGTGCCAGTAGGGAACAGGGGAAAGGTCTCTACAATGAGCAGTTCTTC
CASREQGKGLYNEQFF
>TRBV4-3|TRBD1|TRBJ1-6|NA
TGCGCCAGCAGCCAACTGCTCCGGGACAGGGGGAATTCACCCCTCCACTTT
CASSQLLRDRGNSPLHF
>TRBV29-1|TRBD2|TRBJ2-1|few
TGCAGCGCTGCAGTATTCGGGCGGGGGGAAAGGAATGAGCAGTTCTTC
CSAAVFGRGERNEQFF
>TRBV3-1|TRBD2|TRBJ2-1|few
TGTGCCAGCAGCCAAGATCGCGGGGGAAGGGAGCAGTTCTTC
CASSQDRGGREQFF
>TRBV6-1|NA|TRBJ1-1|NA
TGTGCCAGTGATGGACGGGAGGCGAACACTGAAGCTTTCTTT
CASDGREANTEAFF
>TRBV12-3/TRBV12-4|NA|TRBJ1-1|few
TGTGCCAGCAGCAGGACACTGAACACTGAAGCTTTCTTT
CASSRTLNTEAFF
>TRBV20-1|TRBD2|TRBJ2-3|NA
TGCTGTGCTAGTAAGGGGGCTAGCGGGGGGGCCCCAGATACGCAGTATTTT
CCASKGASGGAPDTQYF
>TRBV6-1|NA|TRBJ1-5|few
TGTGCCAGCAGCTGGACGCAGGTTAGCAATCAGCCCCAGCATTTT
CASSWTQVSNQPQHF
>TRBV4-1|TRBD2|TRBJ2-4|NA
TGCGCCAGCAGCCAAAGCAGTTCCGGGACTAGCGGGGGGGCCGTGGCCAAAAACATTCAGTACTTC
CASSQSSSGTSGGAVAKNIQYF
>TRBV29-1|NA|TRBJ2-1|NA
TGCAGCGTTGAAGGGGGGCCTGGGAATGAGCAGTTCTTC
CSVEGGPGNEQFF
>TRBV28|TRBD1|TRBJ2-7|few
TGTGCCAGTCTCCCGGGACAGGCCTCCTACGAGCAGTACTTC
CASLPGQASYEQYF
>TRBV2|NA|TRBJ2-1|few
TGTGCCAGCAGTGAGGGTCCTCTTAAGCAGTTCTTC
CASSEGPLKQFF